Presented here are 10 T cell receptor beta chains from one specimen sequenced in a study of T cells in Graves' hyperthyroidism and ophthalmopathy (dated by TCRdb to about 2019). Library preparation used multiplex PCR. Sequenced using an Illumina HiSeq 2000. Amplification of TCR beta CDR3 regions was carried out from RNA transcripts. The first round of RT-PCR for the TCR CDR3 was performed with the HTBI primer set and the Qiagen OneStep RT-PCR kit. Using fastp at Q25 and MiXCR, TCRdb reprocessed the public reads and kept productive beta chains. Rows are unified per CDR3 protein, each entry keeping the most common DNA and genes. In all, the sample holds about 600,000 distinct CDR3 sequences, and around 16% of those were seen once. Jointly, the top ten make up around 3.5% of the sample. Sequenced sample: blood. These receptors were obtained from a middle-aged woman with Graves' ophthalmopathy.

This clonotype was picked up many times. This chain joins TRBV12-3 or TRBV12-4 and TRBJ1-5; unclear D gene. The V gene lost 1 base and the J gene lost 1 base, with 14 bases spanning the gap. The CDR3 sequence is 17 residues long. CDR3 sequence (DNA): TGTGCCAGCAGTTTAGGATTGGTCAGACTCAGCAATCAGCCCCAGCATTTT. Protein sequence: CASSLGLVRLSNQPQHF.

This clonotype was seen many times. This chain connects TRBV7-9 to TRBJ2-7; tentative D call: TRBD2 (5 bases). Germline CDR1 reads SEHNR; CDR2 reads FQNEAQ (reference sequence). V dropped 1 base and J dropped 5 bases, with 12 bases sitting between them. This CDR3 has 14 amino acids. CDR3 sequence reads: CASSLVGVVNEQYF. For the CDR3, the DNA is TGTGCCAGCAGCTTAGTCGGGGTGGTGAACGAGCAGTACTTC.

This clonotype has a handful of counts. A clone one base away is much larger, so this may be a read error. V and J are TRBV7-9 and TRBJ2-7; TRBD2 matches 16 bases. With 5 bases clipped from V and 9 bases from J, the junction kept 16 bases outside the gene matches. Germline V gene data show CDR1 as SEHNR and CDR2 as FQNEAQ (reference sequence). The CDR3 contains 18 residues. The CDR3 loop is CASSASGTSGRAGEMQYF. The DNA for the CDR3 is TGTGCCAGCAGCGCGTCCGGGACTAGCGGGAGGGCCGGGGAGATGCAGTACTTC.

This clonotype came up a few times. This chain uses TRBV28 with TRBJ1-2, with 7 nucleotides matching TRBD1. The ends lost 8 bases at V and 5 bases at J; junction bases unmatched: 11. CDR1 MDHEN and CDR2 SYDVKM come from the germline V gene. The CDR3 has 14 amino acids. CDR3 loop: CASQWGQRPYGYTF. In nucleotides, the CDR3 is TGTGCCAGCCAATGGGGACAGCGACCGTATGGCTACACCTTC.

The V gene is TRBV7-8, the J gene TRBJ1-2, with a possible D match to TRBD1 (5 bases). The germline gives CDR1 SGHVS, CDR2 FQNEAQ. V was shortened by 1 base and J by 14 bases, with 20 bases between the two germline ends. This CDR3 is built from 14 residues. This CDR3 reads CASSLEGAPGFRTF. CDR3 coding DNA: TGTGCCAGCAGCTTAGAAGGGGCTCCGGGGTTTAGGACCTTC.

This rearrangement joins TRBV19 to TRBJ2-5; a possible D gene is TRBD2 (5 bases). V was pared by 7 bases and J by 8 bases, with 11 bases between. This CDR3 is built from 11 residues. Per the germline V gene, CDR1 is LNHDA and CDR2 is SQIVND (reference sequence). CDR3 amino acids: CASTFEGTQYF. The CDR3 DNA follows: TGTGCCAGTACCTTCGAGGGAACCCAGTACTTC.

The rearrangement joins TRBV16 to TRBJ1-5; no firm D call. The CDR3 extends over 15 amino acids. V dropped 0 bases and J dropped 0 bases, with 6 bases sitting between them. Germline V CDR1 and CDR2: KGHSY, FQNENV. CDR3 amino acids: CASSQSWGSNQPQHF. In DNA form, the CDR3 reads TGTGCCAGCAGCCAATCTTGGGGTAGCAATCAGCCCCAGCATTTT.

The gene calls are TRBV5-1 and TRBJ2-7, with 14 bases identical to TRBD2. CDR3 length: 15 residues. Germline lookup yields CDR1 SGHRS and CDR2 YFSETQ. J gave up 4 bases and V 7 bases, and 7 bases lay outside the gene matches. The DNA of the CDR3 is TGCGCCAGCGCGGGACTAGCGGGGGTCCCGTACGAGCAGTACTTC. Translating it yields CASAGLAGVPYEQYF.

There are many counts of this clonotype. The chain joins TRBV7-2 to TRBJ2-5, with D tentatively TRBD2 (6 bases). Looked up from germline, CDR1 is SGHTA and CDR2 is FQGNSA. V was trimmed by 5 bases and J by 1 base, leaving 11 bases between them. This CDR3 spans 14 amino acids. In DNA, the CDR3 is TGTGCCAGCAGCCCGGAGGGATTCCAAGAGACCCAGTACTTC. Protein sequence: CASSPEGFQETQYF.

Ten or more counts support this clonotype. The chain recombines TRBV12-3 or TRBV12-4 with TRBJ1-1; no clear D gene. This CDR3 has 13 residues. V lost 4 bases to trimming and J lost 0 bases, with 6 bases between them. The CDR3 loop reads CASSSQMNTEAFF. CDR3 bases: TGTGCCAGCAGTTCCCAGATGAACACTGAAGCTTTCTTT.